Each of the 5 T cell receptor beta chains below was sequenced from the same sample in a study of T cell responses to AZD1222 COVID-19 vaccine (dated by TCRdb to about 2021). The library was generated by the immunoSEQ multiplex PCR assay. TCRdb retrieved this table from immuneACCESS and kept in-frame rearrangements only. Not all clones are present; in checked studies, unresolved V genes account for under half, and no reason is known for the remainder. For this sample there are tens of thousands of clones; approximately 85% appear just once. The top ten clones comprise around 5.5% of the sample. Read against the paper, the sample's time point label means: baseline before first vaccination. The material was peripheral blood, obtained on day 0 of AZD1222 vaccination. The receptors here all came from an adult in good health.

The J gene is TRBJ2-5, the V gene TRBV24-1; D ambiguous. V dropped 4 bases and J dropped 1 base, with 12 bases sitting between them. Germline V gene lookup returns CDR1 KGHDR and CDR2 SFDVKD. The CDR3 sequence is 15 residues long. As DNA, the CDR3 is TGTGCCACCAGTGACCGAATAAACGCCCAAGAGACCCAGTACTTC. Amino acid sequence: CATSDRINAQETQYF.

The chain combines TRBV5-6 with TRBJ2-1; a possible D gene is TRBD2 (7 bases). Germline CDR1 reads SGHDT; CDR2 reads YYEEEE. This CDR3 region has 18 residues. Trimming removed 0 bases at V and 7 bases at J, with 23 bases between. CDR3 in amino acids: CASSLARGARGRGNEQFF. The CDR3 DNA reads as TGTGCCAGCAGCTTGGCCAGGGGAGCGCGCGGGAGAGGGAATGAGCAGTTCTTC.

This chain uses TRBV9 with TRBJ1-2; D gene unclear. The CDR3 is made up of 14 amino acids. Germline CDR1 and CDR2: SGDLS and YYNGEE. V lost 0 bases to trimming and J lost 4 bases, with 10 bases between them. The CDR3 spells CASSVDASLYGYTF. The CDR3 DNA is TGTGCCAGCAGCGTAGACGCGTCGCTCTATGGCTACACCTTC.

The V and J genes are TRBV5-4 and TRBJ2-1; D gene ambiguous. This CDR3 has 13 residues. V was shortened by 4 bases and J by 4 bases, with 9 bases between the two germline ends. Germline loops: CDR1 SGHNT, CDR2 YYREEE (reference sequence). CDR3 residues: CASSQTVYNEQFF. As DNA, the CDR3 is TGTGCCAGCAGCCAAACAGTTTACAATGAGCAGTTCTTC.

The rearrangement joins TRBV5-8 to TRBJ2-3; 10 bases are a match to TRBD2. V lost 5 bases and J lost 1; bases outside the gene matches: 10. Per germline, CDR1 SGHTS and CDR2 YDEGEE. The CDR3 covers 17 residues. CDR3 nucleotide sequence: TGTGCCAGCAGGGCCGGGCTAGCGGGAGAGGGCACAGATACGCAGTATTTT. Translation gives CASRAGLAGEGTDTQYF.